The clone carrying this T cell receptor beta chain was recorded at least ten times. Its antigen is not known. The data derive from a study of prognosis after radiotherapy for stage I lung cancer. In the study overall: The study deemed all of its non-small cell lung cancer patients medically inoperable. Overall study findings and caveats: Differences in TRBV and TRBJ gene usage were reportedly observed between patients with and without metastases.

The CDR3 runs 16 residues. Germline CDR1 is SEHNR and CDR2 is FQNEAQ (reference sequence). Trimming cost V 4 bases and J 6 bases; bases outside gene matches: 14. Genomic DNA yielded TCR beta CDR3, amplified by two-round multiplex PCR. Amplification in first-round PCR relied on primers specific to each TRBV and TRBJ gene. TCRdb processed the multiplex PCR reads anew with MiXCR; each CDR3 protein has one entry. This table holds tens of thousands of distinct CDR3 sequences, roughly a quarter found once. Sequenced here: PBMCs, sampled before or after stereotactic body radiation therapy (not recorded which). This clonotype was sampled from a donor over 45 with non-small cell lung cancer. The rearrangement joins TRBV7-9 to TRBJ1-1; 7 bases fit TRBD1. The CDR3 is CASSSTNTGAKAEAFF. CDR3 nucleotides: TGTGCCAGCAGCTCCACAAACACAGGGGCCAAGGCTGAAGCTTTCTTT.